These 24 T cell receptor beta chains share one sample of origin, sequenced in a study of T-cell reconstitution after alpha-beta-depleted transplantation in children. As it was prepared, the TCRbeta library received unique molecular identifiers. A single record per CDR3 protein comes from TCRdb applying MiXCR to the PCR reads. In the table there are approximately 980,000 distinct CDR3 sequences, roughly 29% of which are singletons. Source: PBMCs, mostly from graft donor cells, taken 360 days after TCRalphabeta/CD19-depleted stem cell transplant. These receptors all stem from a boy in the first two years of life who had a stem cell transplant for SCID, so the T cells may come from the graft donor.

This chain joins TRBV10-3 and TRBJ2-1; tentatively, D is TRBD1 (5 bases). Germline assignment: CDR1 ENHRY and CDR2 SYGVKD. V lost 0 bases to trimming and J lost 8 bases, with 11 bases between them. CDR3 length: 14 amino acids. CDR3 residues: CAISESQGRDEQFF. CDR3 sequence (DNA): TGTGCCATCAGTGAGTCCCAGGGTCGGGATGAGCAGTTCTTC.

V gene TRBV13 combines with J gene TRBJ2-7, with D perhaps given as TRBD1 or TRBD2 (5 bases each). CDR1 PRHDT and CDR2 FYEKMQ come from the germline V gene (reference sequence). The ends were cut back, 2 bases at V and 2 bases at J, with 13 bases in the middle. The CDR3 has 15 amino acids. CDR3 bases: TGTGCCAGCAGCTTATGGGCAGGGAGACCCTACGAGCAGTACTTC. It codes for CASSLWAGRPYEQYF.

The chain combines TRBV6-2 or TRBV6-3 with TRBJ2-2, with 8 bases matching TRBD2. This CDR3 comprises 14 residues. Losses at the gene ends were 6 bases for V and 5 bases for J; bases not matched to a gene: 5. Germline values: CDR1 MNHEY, CDR2 SVGEGT. The CDR3 loop reads CASSRRGGTGELFF. CDR3 bases: TGTGCCAGCAGCAGACGGGGGGGGACCGGGGAGCTGTTTTTT.

The sample holds a few counts of this clonotype. Here the CDR3 reads CASSQRVGAYEQYF. In nucleotides, the CDR3 is TGTGCCAGCTCCCAGCGGGTCGGGGCCTACGAGCAGTACTTC. V gene TRBV12-3 or TRBV12-4 combines with J gene TRBJ2-7, with a tentative D call TRBD2 (6 bases). The ends were cut back, 8 bases at V and 2 bases at J, with 16 bases in the middle. CDR3 length: 14 amino acids.

The rearrangement uses TRBV5-1 and TRBJ2-6; D remains unclear. The germline V gene encodes CDR1 SGHRS and CDR2 YFSETQ. The CDR3 loop spans 15 amino acids. V lost 4 bases and J 1 base, leaving 9 bases between the germline ends. The CDR3 sequence is CASSGVISGANVLTF. The CDR3 DNA reads as TGCGCCAGCAGCGGGGTAATATCTGGGGCCAACGTCCTGACTTTC.

V gene TRBV10-3 combines with J gene TRBJ2-3, with TRBD1 identical over 8 bases. V lost 6 bases, J lost 0 bases, and 5 bases stayed unmatched. CDR1 and CDR2 from the germline V gene are ENHRY and SYGVKD. The length of the CDR3 is 15 residues. This CDR3 reads CAISPRGRSTDTQYF. CDR3 nucleotides: TGTGCCATCAGCCCCAGGGGGCGAAGCACAGATACGCAGTATTTT.

This clonotype was detected many times. The V and J genes are TRBV2 and TRBJ2-2; D unclear. The CDR3 is 12 residues long. Between the trimmed V and J ends, which lost 1 base and 6 bases, there was a span of 3 bases. Germline V gene lookup returns CDR1 SNHLY and CDR2 FYNNEI. Here the CDR3 reads CASSEDAGELFF. CDR3 DNA sequence: TGTGCCAGCAGTGAAGATGCCGGGGAGCTGTTTTTT.

This clonotype was seen ten or more times. The rearrangement links TRBV20-1 to TRBJ2-7; D gene unclear. The germline V and J ends were trimmed by 0 bases and 4 bases, with 4 bases remaining between them. From germline, CDR1 is DFQATT and CDR2 SNEGSKA (reference sequence). This CDR3 has 11 amino acids. DNA of the CDR3: TGCAGTGCTAGAGATGGGTACGAGCAGTACTTC. Its protein is CSARDGYEQYF.

This clonotype appeared a few times. J is TRBJ2-7 and V is TRBV20-1; D gene ambiguous. With 6 bases removed from V and 2 bases from J, the gap between germline ends came to 20 bases. The V gene's germline CDR1 is DFQATT and CDR2 SNEGSKA (reference sequence). This CDR3 contains 15 residues. In DNA form, the CDR3 reads TGCAGTGCCCGGATCAAGAGCTGGGCGACCTACGAGCAGTACTTC. This translates into CSARIKSWATYEQYF.

Note on this clonotype: At one boundary the junction diverges from the germline segment, which might be a read error. The chain is built from TRBV5-1 and TRBJ2-7; D gene uncertain. The CDR3 is made up of 14 amino acids. Germline loops: CDR1 SGHRS, CDR2 YFSETQ. The CDR3 DNA follows: TGTGCCAGCAGCTTAGGACCCTTCTCCTACGAGCAGTACTTC. Translated: CASSLGPFSYEQYF.

This clonotype was seen a handful of times. The chain joins TRBV4-3 to TRBJ2-5; tentatively, D is TRBD2 (5 bases). The CDR3 has 14 amino acids. Trimming left V 0 bases short and J 3 bases short, with 8 bases between. In germline, CDR1 is LGHNA, CDR2 YSLEER. CDR3 DNA sequence: TGCGCCAGCAGCCAAGAACCCGGGGAAGAGACCCAGTACTTC. Encoded protein: CASSQEPGEETQYF.

The chain combines TRBV19 with TRBJ1-1; a weak D match, TRBD1 (5 bases). The CDR3 extends over 14 amino acids. V was shortened by 7 bases and J by 1 base, with 13 bases between the two germline ends. CDR1 LNHDA and CDR2 SQIVND come from the germline V gene (reference sequence). The CDR3 reads CASIRGRENTEAFF. DNA for the CDR3: TGTGCCAGTATTAGGGGCAGGGAGAACACTGAAGCTTTCTTT.

The table lists this clonotype with a few counts. The chain couples TRBV20-1 to TRBJ2-1, with a possible D match to TRBD2 (6 bases). The length of the CDR3 is 10 residues. Deletions cut 6 bases from V and 8 bases from J, with 8 bases between. In germline, CDR1 is DFQATT, CDR2 SNEGSKA (reference sequence). CDR3 amino acids: CSARGDEQFF. Written as DNA, the CDR3 is TGCAGTGCGCGGGGAGATGAGCAGTTCTTC.

This clonotype was observed at least ten times. The genes are TRBV7-2 and TRBJ1-1, with 7 bases that match TRBD1. V was clipped by 5 bases and J by 0 bases; unmatched bases: 6. The CDR3 extends over 15 amino acids. In germline, CDR1 is SGHTA, CDR2 FQGNSA. CDR3: CASSTRTGVNTEAFF. The CDR3 DNA reads as TGTGCCAGCAGCACCCGGACAGGAGTGAACACTGAAGCTTTCTTT.

This clonotype was seen a few times. J is TRBJ2-2 and V is TRBV12-5; D might be TRBD1 (6 bases). This CDR3 has 15 residues. Germline V gene data show CDR1 as LGHNT and CDR2 as FRNRAP. The ends were cut back, 8 bases at V and 2 bases at J, with 15 bases in the middle. CDR3 residues: CASLRQGINTGELFF. CDR3 coding DNA: TGTGCTAGTCTCAGGCAGGGGATTAACACCGGGGAGCTGTTTTTT.

This clonotype was recorded at least ten times. The chain links TRBV20-1 to TRBJ2-1, with TRBD2 identical over 10 bases. With V trimmed by 5 bases and J by 5 bases, 6 bases remained unmatched. Germline V lookup: CDR1 DFQATT, CDR2 SNEGSKA (reference sequence). The CDR3 covers 14 residues. The CDR3 DNA reads as TGCAGTGCTCCTGAGCGGGGGGGCCACAATGAGCAGTTCTTC. Protein sequence: CSAPERGGHNEQFF.

This clonotype came up a few times. The rearrangement links TRBV5-6 to TRBJ2-1, with D tentatively TRBD1 or TRBD2 (5 bases each). The CDR3 has 15 residues. The germline gives CDR1 SGHDT, CDR2 YYEEEE. V lost 2 bases to trimming and J lost 7 bases, with 16 bases between them. CDR3 amino acids: CASSLKAGWGNEQFF. Here the CDR3 DNA reads TGTGCCAGCAGCTTAAAGGCAGGGTGGGGGAATGAGCAGTTCTTC.

The rearrangement uses TRBV25-1 and TRBJ2-3, with D possibly matching TRBD2 (7 bases). Trimming shortened V by 2 bases and J by 6 bases, and 15 bases separated the two germline ends. This CDR3 is built from 15 residues. In germline, CDR1 is MGHDK, CDR2 SYGVNS. In nucleotides, the CDR3 is TGTGCCAGCAGTGAAGGGGGGGGGGCCAGGGATACGCAGTATTTT. Translated, it gives CASSEGGGARDTQYF.

This clonotype was recorded a few times. J is TRBJ2-1 and V is TRBV29-1; 7 bases line up with TRBD1. This CDR3 spans 13 amino acids. In germline, CDR1 is SQVTM, CDR2 ANQGSEA. Trimming at V came to 7 bases and at J to 6 bases, leaving 9 bases not matched to a gene. DNA of the CDR3: TGCAGCGCCGCGACAGGGATAGGCAATGAGCAGTTCTTC. This gives the protein CSAATGIGNEQFF.

This clonotype has a handful of counts. The chain joins TRBV29-1 to TRBJ1-1; no reliable D call. V was clipped by 3 bases and J by 1 base, with 12 bases between them. CDR3 length: 14 residues. Germline lookup yields CDR1 SQVTM and CDR2 ANQGSEA. The chain's CDR3 is CSVEVNGPNTEAFF. In DNA, the CDR3 is TGCAGCGTTGAGGTGAACGGACCGAACACTGAAGCTTTCTTT.

This clonotype was recorded only once. The rearrangement joins TRBV28 to TRBJ2-4; D ambiguous. Germline V gene lookup returns CDR1 MDHEN and CDR2 SYDVKM. V was clipped by 6 bases and J by 7 bases, with 13 bases between them. There are 13 residues in the CDR3. In DNA form, the CDR3 reads TGTGCCAGCAGGGCCCCGACTGGGAACATTCAGTACTTC. Translation: CASRAPTGNIQYF.

The rearrangement links TRBV28 to TRBJ2-7, with D perhaps matching TRBD2 (6 bases). The CDR3 sequence is 16 residues long. Trimming stripped 8 bases from V and 2 bases from J, with 22 bases between. The V gene's germline CDR1 is MDHEN and CDR2 SYDVKM. The CDR3 nucleotides read TGTGCCAGCTCCCTGGGAGGCAGGCCAAACCCCTACGAGCAGTACTTC. It translates to CASSLGGRPNPYEQYF. The full variable domain, rest sourced from reference TRBV28 and TRBJ2-7, is DVKVTQSSRYLVKRTGEKVFLECVQDMDHENMFWYRQDPGLGLRLIYFSYDVKMKEKGDIPEGYSVSREKKERFSLILESASTNQTSMYLCASSLGGRPNPYEQYFGPGTRLTVT.

This chain joins TRBV5-1 and TRBJ2-1; 9 nucleotides agree with TRBD2. Germline lookup yields CDR1 SGHRS and CDR2 YFSETQ. The CDR3 sequence is 21 residues long. V dropped 5 bases and J dropped 0; count of bases not matched to a gene: 21. DNA for the CDR3: TGCGCCAGCAGGTTCTCAGCCCGCGGGCTAGCGGGGTTTAGCTCCTACAATGAGCAGTTCTTC. Translated, it gives CASRFSARGLAGFSSYNEQFF.

The CDR3: CASSPSRTSPFINEQFF. The CDR3 bases are TGTGCCAGCAGCCCCTCCCGGACTAGCCCCTTTATTAATGAGCAGTTCTTC. The chain uses TRBV13 and TRBJ2-1; 8 bases fit TRBD2. The CDR3 totals 17 residues. After removal of 5 bases from V and 7 bases from J, the junction contained 16 bases not matched to a gene. The V gene's germline CDR1 is PRHDT and CDR2 FYEKMQ (reference sequence).